The 8 T cell receptor beta chains given below trace back to one sample, sequenced in a study of CD8+CD57+ T cells in acquired aplastic anemia (dated by TCRdb to the late 2010s). TCRdb names Illumina HiSeq 2000 as the instrument used. TCR beta VDJ combination and CDR3 sequence profiling used genomic DNA as the template. In TCRdb, the public reads were trimmed at Q25 with fastp and aligned with MiXCR, with productive beta chains retained. A single entry per CDR3 protein holds the most common genes and DNA from its merged rows. The sample data list about 160,000 distinct CDR3 sequences, and about two thirds of these were observed just once. About 50% of the sample comes from the top ten. Patients chosen for sequencing had shown expansion of CD8+CD57+ cells by flow cytometry. The specimen sequenced was sorted CD4+, CD8+, or CD8+CD57+ T cells (not recorded which) from PBMCs. The receptors were gathered from a human donor with aplastic anemia.

The chain joins TRBV24-1 to TRBJ1-2; 8 nucleotides agree with TRBD1. Germline CDR1 reads KGHDR; CDR2 reads SFDVKD. The CDR3 contains 17 residues. The junction had 14 bases not matched to a gene; V was cut back by 8 bases and J by 1 base. The CDR3 region is CATTWSKQGGGNYGYTF. The CDR3 region has the DNA TGTGCCACCACCTGGTCGAAACAGGGGGGGGGTAACTATGGCTACACCTTC.

This chain uses TRBV29-1 with TRBJ1-1; TRBD1 might be the D (6 bases). CDR1 SQVTM and CDR2 ANQGSEA come from the germline V gene. The ends were cut back, 6 bases at V and 4 bases at J, with 18 bases in the middle. This CDR3 has 14 residues. The CDR3 loop reads CSVPWGAGGTEAFF. Written as DNA, the CDR3 is TGCAGCGTGCCTTGGGGGGCAGGAGGCACTGAAGCTTTCTTT.

This chain links TRBV7-8 with TRBJ2-6; 9 bases are a match to TRBD1. The CDR3 covers 13 residues. In germline, CDR1 is SGHVS, CDR2 FQNEAQ. J lost 17 bases, V lost 3 bases, and 8 bases had no gene match. The CDR3 DNA follows: TGTGCCAGCAGCTTTCTCCGGGACAGGGAGGTGACTTTC. The encoded protein is CASSFLRDREVTF.

V is TRBV2 and J is TRBJ1-1; 7 nucleotides line up with TRBD1. Germline V lookup: CDR1 SNHLY, CDR2 FYNNEI. J lost 0 bases, V lost 8 bases, and 3 bases had no gene match. CDR3 size: 13 residues. CDR3 in DNA: TGTGCCAGCGGGACAGACATGAACACTGAAGCTTTCTTT. This gives the protein CASGTDMNTEAFF. The variable domain in full, completed from reference TRBV2 and TRBJ1-1, reads EPEVTQTPSHQVTQMGQEVILRCVPISNHLYFYWYRQILGQKVEFLVSFYNNEISEKSEIFDDQFSVERPDGSNFTLKIRSTKLEDSAMYFCASGTDMNTEAFFGQGTRLTVV.

The rearrangement joins TRBV7-2 to TRBJ2-1; 9 bases are a match to TRBD2. CDR1 SGHTA and CDR2 FQGNSA come from the germline V gene. The CDR3 sequence is 15 residues long. V lost 6 bases, J lost 5 bases, and 8 bases stayed unmatched. CDR3 in amino acids: CASSFAGGRNNEQFF. The CDR3 DNA reads as TGTGCCAGCAGTTTCGCGGGGGGGCGGAACAATGAGCAGTTCTTC. Drawing the rest from reference TRBV7-2 and TRBJ2-1, the complete variable domain is GAGVSQSPSNKVTEKGKDVELRCDPISGHTALYWYRQSLGQGLEFLIYFQGNSAPDKSGLPSDRFSAERTGGSVSTLTIQRTQQEDSAVYLCASSFAGGRNNEQFFGPGTRLTVL.

The chain links TRBV28 to TRBJ2-2; either TRBD1 or TRBD2 may fit D (5 bases each). Germline-derived CDR1 and CDR2 are MDHEN and SYDVKM. With 7 bases removed from V and 3 bases from J, the gap between germline ends came to 15 bases. The CDR3 is 15 residues long. In DNA, the CDR3 is TGTGCCAGCACCCCAGAGAGGGGACACACCGGGGAGCTGTTTTTT. It is translated as CASTPERGHTGELFF.

The rearrangement links TRBV10-3 to TRBJ2-7; 7 bases agree with TRBD1. J was trimmed by 7 bases and V by 11 bases; bases with no gene match: 14. There are 13 residues in the CDR3. Germline CDR1 ENHRY, CDR2 SYGVKD. DNA for the CDR3: TGTGCCTCAAAGACAGGGCCGACTGGGGAGCAGTACTTC. As protein: CASKTGPTGEQYF.

This clonotype was detected only a few times. The chain recombines TRBV24-1 with TRBJ2-3; D not resolved. The germline V gene has CDR1 KGHDR and CDR2 SFDVKD. This CDR3 has 12 residues. The V gene lost 0 bases and the J gene lost 8 bases, with 5 bases spanning the gap. The CDR3 sequence is CATSDLGITQYF. In nucleotides, the CDR3 is TGTGCCACCAGTGATTTGGGAATTACGCAGTATTTT.